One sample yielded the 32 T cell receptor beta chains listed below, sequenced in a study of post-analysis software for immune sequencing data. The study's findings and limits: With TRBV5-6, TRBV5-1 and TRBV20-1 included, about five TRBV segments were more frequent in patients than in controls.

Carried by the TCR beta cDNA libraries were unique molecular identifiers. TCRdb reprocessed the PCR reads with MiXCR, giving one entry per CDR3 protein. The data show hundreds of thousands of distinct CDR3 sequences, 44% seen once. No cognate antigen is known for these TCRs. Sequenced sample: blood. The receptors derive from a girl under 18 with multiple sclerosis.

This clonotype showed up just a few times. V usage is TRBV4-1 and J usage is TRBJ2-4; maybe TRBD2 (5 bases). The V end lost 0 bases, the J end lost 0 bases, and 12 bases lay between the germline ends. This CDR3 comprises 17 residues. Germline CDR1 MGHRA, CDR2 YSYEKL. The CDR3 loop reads CASSQDIGGLAKNIQYF. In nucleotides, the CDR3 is TGCGCCAGCAGCCAAGATATAGGAGGTCTAGCCAAAAACATTCAGTACTTC.

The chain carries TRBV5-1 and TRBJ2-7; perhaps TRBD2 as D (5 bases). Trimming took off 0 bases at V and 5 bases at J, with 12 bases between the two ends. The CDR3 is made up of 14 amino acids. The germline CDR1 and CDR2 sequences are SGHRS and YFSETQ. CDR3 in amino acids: CASSLGSGSDEQYF. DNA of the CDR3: TGCGCCAGCAGCTTGGGGTCGGGAAGCGACGAGCAGTACTTC.

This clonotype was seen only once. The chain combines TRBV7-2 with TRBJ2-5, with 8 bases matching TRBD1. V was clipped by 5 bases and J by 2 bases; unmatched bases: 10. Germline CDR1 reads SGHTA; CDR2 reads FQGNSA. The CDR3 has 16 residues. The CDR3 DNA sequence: TGTGCCAGCAGCCGAAGACTGACAGGGGCTCAAGAGACCCAGTACTTC. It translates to CASSRRLTGAQETQYF.

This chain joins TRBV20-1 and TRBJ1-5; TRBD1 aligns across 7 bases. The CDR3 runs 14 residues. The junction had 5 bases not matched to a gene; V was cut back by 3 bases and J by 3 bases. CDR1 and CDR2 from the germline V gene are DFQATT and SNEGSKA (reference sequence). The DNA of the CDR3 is TGCAGTGCTAGCCTGGGACAGACCAATCAGCCCCAGCATTTT. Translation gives CSASLGQTNQPQHF.

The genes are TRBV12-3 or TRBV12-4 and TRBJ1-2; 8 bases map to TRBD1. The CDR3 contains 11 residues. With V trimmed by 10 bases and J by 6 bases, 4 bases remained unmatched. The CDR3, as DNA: TGTGCCATACAGGGGGTTGATGGCTACACCTTC. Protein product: CAIQGVDGYTF.

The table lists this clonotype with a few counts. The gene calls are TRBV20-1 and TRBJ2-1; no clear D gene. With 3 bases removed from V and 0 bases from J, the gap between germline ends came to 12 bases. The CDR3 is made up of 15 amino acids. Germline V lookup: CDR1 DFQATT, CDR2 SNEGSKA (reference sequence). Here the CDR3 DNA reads TGCAGTGCTAGCCCCAGACTGAGCTCCTACAATGAGCAGTTCTTC. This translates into CSASPRLSSYNEQFF.

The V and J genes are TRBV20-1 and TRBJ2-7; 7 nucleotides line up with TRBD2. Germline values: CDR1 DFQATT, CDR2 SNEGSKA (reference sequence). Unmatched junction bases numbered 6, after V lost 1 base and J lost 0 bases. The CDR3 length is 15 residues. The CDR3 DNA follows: TGCAGTGCTAGAGCCCTGGGACTACCCTCCTACGAGCAGTACTTC. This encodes CSARALGLPSYEQYF.

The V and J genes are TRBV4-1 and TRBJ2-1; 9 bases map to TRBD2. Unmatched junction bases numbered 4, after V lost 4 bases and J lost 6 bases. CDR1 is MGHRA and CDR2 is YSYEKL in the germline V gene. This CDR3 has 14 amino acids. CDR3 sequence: CASSLSTSGNEQFF. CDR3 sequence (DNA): TGCGCCAGCAGCCTTTCGACTAGCGGCAATGAGCAGTTCTTC.

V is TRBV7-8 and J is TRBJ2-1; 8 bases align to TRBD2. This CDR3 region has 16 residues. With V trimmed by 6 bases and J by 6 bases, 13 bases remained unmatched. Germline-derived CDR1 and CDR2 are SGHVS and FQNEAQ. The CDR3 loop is CASSPRREAYVNEQFF. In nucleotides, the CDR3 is TGTGCCAGCAGTCCAAGGCGGGAGGCCTATGTCAATGAGCAGTTCTTC. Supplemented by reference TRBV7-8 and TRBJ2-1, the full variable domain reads GAGVSQSPRYKVAKRGQDVALRCDPISGHVSLFWYQQALGQGPEFLTYFQNEAQLDKSGLPSDRFFAERPEGSVSTLKIQRTQQEDSAVYLCASSPRREAYVNEQFFGPGTRLTVL.

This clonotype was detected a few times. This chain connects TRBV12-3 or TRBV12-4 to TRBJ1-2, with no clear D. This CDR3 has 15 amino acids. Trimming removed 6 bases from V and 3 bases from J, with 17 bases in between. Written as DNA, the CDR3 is TGTGCCAGCAGCTATACCGGGGAGAGTGACTATGGCTACACCTTC. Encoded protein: CASSYTGESDYGYTF.

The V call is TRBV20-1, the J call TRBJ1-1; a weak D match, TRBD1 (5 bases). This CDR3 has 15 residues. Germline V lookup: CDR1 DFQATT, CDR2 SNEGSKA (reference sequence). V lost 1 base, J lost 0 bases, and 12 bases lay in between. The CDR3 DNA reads TGCAGTGCTAGAGGTCCGGGGGGGATGAACACTGAAGCTTTCTTT. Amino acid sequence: CSARGPGGMNTEAFF.

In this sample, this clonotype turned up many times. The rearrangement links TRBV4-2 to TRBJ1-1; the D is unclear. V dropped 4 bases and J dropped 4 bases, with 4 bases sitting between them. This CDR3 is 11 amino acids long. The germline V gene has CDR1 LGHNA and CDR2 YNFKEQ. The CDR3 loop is CASSLATEAFF. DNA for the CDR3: TGTGCCAGCAGCCTGGCCACTGAAGCTTTCTTT.

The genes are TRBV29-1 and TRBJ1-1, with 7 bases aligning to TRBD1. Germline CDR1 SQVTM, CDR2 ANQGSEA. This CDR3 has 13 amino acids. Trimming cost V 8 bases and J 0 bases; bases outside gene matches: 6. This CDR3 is CSSTGRVNTEAFF. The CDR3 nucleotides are TGCAGCTCGACAGGGAGGGTGAACACTGAAGCTTTCTTT. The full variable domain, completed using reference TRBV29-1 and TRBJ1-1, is SAVISQKPSRDICQRGTSLTIQCQVDSQVTMMFWYRQQPGQSLTLIATANQGSEATYESGFVIDKFPISRPNLTFSTLTVSNMSPEDSSIYLCSSTGRVNTEAFFGQGTRLTVV.

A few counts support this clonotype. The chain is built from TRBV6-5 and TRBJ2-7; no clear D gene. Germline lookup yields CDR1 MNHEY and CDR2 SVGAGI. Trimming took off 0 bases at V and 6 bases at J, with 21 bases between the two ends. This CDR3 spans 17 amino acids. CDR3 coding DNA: TGTGCCAGCAGTTACTCGAGTTTTACCCTCTCGCACCTCGAGCAGTACTTC. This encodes CASSYSSFTLSHLEQYF.

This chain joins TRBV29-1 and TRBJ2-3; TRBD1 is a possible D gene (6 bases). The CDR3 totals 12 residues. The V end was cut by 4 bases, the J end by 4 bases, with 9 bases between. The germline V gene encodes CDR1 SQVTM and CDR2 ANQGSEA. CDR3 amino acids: CSVVSGADTQYF. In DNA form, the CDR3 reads TGCAGCGTTGTGTCAGGGGCAGATACGCAGTATTTT.

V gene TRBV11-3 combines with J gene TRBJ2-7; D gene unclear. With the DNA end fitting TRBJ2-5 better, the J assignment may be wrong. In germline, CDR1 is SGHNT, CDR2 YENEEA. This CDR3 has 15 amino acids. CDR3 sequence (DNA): TGTGCCAGCAGCTTAGCTGGGGTAGGGCGGGAGACCCAGTACTTC. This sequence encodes CASSLAGVGRETQYF.

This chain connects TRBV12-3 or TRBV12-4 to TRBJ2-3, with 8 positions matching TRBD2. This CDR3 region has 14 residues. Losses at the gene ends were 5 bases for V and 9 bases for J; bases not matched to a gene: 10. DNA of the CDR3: TGTGCCAGCAGTGAGACGGGGGGGGGAAGAACGCAGTATTTT. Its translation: CASSETGGGRTQYF.

CDR3 protein: CASSQGSHYEQYF. The CDR3, as DNA: TGTGCCAGCAGCCAAGGTTCCCACTACGAGCAGTACTTC. V usage is TRBV3-1 and J usage is TRBJ2-7; no clear D gene. V lost 1 base and J lost 3, with 7 bases in between. In germline, CDR1 is LGHDT, CDR2 YNNKEL (reference sequence). The CDR3 sequence is 13 residues long.

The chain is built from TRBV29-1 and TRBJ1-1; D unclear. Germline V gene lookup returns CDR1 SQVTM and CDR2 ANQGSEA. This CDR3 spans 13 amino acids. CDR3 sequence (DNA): TGCTATGGGATCGGAGGGTCGAACACTGAAGCTTTCTTT. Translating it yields CYGIGGSNTEAFF. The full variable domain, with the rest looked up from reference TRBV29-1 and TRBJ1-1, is SAVISQKPSRDICQRGTSLTIQCQVDSQVTMMFWYRQQPGQSLTLIATANQGSEATYESGFVIDKFPISRPNLTFSTLTVSNMSPEDSSIYLCYGIGGSNTEAFFGQGTRLTVV.

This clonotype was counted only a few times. The CDR3 spells CASRRTPDTDTQYF. CDR3 in DNA: TGCGCCAGCAGACGAACACCGGACACAGATACGCAGTATTTT. V gene TRBV5-1 combines with J gene TRBJ2-3; D not certain. With 5 bases removed from V and 2 bases from J, the gap between germline ends came to 12 bases. In germline, CDR1 is SGHRS, CDR2 YFSETQ. The CDR3 is 14 amino acids.

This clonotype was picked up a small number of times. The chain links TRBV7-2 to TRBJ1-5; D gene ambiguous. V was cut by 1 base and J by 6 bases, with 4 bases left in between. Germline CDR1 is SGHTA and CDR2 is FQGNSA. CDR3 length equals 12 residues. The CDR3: CASSLDTQPQHF. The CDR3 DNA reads TGTGCCAGCAGCTTAGATACTCAGCCCCAGCATTTT. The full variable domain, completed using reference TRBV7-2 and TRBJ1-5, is GAGVSQSPSNKVTEKGKDVELRCDPISGHTALYWYRQSLGQGLEFLIYFQGNSAPDKSGLPSDRFSAERTGGSVSTLTIQRTQQEDSAVYLCASSLDTQPQHFGDGTRLSIL.

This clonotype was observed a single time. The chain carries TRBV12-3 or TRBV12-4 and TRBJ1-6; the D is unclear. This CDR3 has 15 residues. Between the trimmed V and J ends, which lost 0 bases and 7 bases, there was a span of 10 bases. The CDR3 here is CASSLAPGRNSPLHF. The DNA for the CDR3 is TGTGCCAGCAGTTTAGCGCCGGGTAGAAATTCACCCCTCCACTTT.

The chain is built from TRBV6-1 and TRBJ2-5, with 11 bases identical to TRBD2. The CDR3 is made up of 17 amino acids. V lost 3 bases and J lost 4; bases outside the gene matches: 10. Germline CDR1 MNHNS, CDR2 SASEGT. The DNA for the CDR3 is TGTGCCAGCAGTGAGGTGACTAGCGGGACAAGAGGAGAGACCCAGTACTTC. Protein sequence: CASSEVTSGTRGETQYF.

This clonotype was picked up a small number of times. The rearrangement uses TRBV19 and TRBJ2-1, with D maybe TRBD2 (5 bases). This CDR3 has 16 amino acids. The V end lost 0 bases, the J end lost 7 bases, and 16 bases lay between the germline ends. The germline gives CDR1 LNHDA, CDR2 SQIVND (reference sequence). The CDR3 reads CASSIDPWRKKNEQFF. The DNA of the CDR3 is TGTGCCAGTAGTATAGACCCCTGGAGGAAAAAGAATGAGCAGTTCTTC.

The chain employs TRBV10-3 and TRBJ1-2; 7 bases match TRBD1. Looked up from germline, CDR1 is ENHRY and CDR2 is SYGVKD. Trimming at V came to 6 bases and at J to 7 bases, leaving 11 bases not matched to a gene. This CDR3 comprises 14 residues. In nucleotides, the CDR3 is TGTGCCATCAGCCCGACAGGGCCTGTAGGTGGCTACACCTTC. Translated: CAISPTGPVGGYTF.

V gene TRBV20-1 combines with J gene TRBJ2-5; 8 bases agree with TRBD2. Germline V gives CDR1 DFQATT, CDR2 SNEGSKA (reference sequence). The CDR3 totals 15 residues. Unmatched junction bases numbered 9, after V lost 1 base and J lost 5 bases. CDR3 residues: CSARADPAGVETQYF. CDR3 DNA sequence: TGCAGTGCTAGAGCGGACCCAGCGGGAGTTGAGACCCAGTACTTC.

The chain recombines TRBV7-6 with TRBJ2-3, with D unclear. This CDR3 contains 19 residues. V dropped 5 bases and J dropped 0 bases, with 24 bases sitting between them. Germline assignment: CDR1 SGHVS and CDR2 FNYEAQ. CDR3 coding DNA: TGTGCCAGCAGCCCCGAAGGAAGCCGGAGAATTAGTAGCACAGATACGCAGTATTTT. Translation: CASSPEGSRRISSTDTQYF.

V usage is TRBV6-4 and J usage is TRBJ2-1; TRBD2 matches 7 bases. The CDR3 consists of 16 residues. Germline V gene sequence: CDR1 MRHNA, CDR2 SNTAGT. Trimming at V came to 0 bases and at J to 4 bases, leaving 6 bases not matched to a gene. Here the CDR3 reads CASSDSATSRYNEQFF. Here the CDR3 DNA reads TGTGCCAGCAGTGACTCGGCGACTAGCAGATACAATGAGCAGTTCTTC.

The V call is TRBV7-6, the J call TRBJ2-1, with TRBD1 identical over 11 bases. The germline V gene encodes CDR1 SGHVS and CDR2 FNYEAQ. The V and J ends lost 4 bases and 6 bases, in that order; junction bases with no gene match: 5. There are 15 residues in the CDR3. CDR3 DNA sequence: TGTGCCAGCAGCTCCCCGGGACAGGGGGTCAATGAGCAGTTCTTC. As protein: CASSSPGQGVNEQFF.

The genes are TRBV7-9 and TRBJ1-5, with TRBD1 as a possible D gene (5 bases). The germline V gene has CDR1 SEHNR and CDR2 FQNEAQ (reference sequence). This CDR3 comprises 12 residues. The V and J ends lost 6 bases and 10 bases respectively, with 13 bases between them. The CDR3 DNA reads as TGTGCCAGCAGGAAGTGGGGCGGCCCCCAGCATTTT. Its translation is CASRKWGGPQHF.

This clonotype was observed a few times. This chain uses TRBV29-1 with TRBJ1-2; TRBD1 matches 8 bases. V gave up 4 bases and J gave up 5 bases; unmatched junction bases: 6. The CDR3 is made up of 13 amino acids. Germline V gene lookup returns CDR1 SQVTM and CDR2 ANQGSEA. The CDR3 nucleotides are TGCAGCGTTGTGGCAGGGGGCGGATATGGCTACACCTTC. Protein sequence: CSVVAGGGYGYTF.

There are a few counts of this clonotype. Written as DNA, the CDR3 is TGCGCCAGCAGCTTGGAGGCAGGGCAGGATACAGATACGCAGTATTTT. Translation gives CASSLEAGQDTDTQYF. This chain links TRBV5-1 with TRBJ2-3; a weak D match, TRBD1 (5 bases). CDR3 length equals 16 residues. Trimming stripped 0 bases from V and 3 bases from J, with 14 bases between. Germline V gene data show CDR1 as SGHRS and CDR2 as YFSETQ.